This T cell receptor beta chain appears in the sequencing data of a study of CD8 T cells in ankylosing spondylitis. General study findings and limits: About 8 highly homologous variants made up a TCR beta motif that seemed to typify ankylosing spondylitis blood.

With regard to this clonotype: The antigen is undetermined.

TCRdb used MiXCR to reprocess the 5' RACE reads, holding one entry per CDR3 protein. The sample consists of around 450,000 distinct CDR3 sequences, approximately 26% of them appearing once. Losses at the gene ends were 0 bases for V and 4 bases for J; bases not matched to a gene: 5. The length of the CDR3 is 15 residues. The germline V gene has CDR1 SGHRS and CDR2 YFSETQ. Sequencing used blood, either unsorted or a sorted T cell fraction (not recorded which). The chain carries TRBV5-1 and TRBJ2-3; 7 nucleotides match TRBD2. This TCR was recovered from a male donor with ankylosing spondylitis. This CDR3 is CASSLDPSGSDTQYF. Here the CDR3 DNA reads TGCGCCAGCAGCTTGGACCCTAGCGGATCAGATACGCAGTATTTT.